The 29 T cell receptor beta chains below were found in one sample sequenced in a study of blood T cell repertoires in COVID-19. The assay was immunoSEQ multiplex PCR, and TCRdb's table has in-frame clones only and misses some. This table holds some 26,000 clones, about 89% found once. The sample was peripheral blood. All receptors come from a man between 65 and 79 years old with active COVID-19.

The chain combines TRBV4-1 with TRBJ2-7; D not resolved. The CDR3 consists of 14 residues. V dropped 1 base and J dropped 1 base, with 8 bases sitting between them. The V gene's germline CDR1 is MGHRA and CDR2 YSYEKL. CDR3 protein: CASSQVYGSYEQYF. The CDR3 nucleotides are TGCGCCAGCAGCCAAGTTTACGGGTCCTACGAGCAGTACTTC.

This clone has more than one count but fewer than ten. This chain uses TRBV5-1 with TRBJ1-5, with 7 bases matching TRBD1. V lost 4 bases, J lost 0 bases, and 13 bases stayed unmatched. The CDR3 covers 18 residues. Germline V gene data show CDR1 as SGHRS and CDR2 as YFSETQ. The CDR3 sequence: CASSAGTVYRYSNQPQHF. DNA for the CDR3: TGCGCCAGCAGCGCCGGGACAGTGTATCGGTATAGCAATCAGCCCCAGCATTTT.

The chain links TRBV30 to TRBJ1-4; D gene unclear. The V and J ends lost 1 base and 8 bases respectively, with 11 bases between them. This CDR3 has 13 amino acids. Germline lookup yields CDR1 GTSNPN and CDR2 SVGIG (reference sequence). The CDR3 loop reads CAWSGTDREKLFF. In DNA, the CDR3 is TGTGCCTGGAGTGGTACAGATCGGGAAAAACTGTTTTTT.

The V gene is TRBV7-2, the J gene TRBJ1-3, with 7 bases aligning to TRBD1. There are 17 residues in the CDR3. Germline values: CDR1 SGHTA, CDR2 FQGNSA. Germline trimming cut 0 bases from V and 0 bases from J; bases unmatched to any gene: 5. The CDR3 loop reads CASSLAGGQISGNTIYF. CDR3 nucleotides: TGTGCCAGCAGCTTAGCGGGGGGACAGATCTCTGGAAACACCATATATTTT. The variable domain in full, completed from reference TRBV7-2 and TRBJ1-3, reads GAGVSQSPSNKVTEKGKDVELRCDPISGHTALYWYRQSLGQGLEFLIYFQGNSAPDKSGLPSDRFSAERTGGSVSTLTIQRTQQEDSAVYLCASSLAGGQISGNTIYFGEGSWLTVV.

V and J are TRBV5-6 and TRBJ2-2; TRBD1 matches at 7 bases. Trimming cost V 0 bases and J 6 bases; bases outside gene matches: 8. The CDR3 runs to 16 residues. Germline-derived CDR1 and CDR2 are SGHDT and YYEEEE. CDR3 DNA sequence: TGTGCCAGCAGCTTGGATGTGACAGGGACAGCCGGGGAGCTGTTTTTT. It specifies CASSLDVTGTAGELFF. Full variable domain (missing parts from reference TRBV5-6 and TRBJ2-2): DAGVTQSPTHLIKTRGQQVTLRCSPKSGHDTVSWYQQALGQGPQFIFQYYEEEERQRGNFPDRFSGHQFPNYSSELNVNALLLGDSALYLCASSLDVTGTAGELFFGEGSRLTVL.

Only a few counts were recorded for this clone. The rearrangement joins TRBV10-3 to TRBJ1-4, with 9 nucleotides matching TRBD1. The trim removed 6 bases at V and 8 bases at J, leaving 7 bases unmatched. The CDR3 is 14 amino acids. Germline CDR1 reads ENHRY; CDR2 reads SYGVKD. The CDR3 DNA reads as TGTGCCATCAGAGAGGAAGGACAGGGGGAAAAACTGTTTTTT. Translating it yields CAIREEGQGEKLFF.

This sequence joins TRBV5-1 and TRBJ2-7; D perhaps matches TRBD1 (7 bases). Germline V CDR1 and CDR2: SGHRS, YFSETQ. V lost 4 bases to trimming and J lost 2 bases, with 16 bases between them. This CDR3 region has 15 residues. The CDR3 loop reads CASSPWGDSPYEQYF. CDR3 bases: TGCGCCAGCAGCCCGTGGGGGGACAGCCCCTACGAGCAGTACTTC.

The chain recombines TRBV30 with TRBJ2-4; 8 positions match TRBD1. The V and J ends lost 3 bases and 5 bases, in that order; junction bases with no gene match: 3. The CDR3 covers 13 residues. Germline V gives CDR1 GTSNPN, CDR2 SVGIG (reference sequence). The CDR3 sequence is CAWRGQGENIQYF. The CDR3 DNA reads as TGTGCCTGGAGAGGACAGGGCGAAAACATTCAGTACTTC.

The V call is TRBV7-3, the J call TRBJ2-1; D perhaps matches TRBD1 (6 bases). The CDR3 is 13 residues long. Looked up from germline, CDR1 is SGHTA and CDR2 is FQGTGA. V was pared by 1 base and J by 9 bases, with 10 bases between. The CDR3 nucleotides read TGTGCCAGCAGCTTAAGCAGGGGTGCTGAGCAGTTCTTC. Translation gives CASSLSRGAEQFF.

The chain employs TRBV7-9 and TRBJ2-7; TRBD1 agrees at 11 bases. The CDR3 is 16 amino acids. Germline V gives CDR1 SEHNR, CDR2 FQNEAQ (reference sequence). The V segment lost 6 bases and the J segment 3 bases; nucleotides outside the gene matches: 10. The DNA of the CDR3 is TGTGCCAGCAGTACGGGGTCCGGGACAGGGGGCTACGAGCAGTACTTC. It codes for CASSTGSGTGGYEQYF. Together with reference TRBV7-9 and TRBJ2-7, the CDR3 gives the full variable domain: DTGVSQNPRHKITKRGQNVTFRCDPISEHNRLYWYRQTLGQGPEFLTYFQNEAQLEKSRLLSDRFSAERPKGSFSTLEIQRTEQGDSAMYLCASSTGSGTGGYEQYFGPGTRLTVT.

CDR3: CASSATGSYGYTF. The CDR3 coding sequence is TGTGCCAGTAGCGCGACAGGGTCCTATGGCTACACCTTC. The chain recombines TRBV19 with TRBJ1-2; the match to TRBD1 covers 7 bases. Germline CDR1 reads LNHDA; CDR2 reads SQIVND (reference sequence). This CDR3 has 13 residues. The V gene end was trimmed by 6 bases and the J gene end by 4 bases; junction bases not matched to a gene: 5.

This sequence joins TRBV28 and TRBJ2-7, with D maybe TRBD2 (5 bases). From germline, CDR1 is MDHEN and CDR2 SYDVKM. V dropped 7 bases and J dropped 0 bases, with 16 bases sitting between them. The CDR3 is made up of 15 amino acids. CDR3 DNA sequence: TGTGCCAGCACCTGGCTGGCTAGCCCCTCCTACGAGCAGTACTTC. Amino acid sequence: CASTWLASPSYEQYF.

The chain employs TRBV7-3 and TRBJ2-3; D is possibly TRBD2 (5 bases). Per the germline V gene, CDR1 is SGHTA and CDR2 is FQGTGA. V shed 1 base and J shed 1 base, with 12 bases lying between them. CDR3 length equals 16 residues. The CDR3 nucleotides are TGTGCCAGCAGCTTAAACGGGATTACCCGCACAGATACGCAGTATTTT. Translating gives CASSLNGITRTDTQYF.

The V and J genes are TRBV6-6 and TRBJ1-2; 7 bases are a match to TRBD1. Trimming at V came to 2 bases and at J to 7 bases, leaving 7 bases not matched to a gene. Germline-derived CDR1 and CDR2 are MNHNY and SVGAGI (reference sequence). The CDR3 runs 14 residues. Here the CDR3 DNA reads TGTGCCAGCAGTTACCTGGACAGGATATCTGGCTACACCTTC. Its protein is CASSYLDRISGYTF.

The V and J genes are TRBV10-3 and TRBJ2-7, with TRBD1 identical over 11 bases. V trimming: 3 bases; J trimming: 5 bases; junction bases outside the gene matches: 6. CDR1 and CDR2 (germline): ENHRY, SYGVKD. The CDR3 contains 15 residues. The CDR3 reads CAISDRTGGMNEQYF. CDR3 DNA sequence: TGTGCCATCAGTGATCGGACAGGGGGCATGAACGAGCAGTACTTC.

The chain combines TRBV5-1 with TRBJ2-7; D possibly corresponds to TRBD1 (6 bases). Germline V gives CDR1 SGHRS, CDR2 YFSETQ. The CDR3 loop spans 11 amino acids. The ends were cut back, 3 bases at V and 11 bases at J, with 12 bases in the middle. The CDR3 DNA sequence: TGCGCCAGCAGCTCCCGGACAGAGAAGTACTTC. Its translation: CASSSRTEKYF.

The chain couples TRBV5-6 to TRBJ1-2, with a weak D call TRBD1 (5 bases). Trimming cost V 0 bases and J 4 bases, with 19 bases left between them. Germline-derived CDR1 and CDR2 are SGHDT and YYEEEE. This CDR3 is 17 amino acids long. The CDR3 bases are TGTGCCAGCAGCTTGGAAGGGATCGCCAGGGTTGGCTATGGCTACACCTTC. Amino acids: CASSLEGIARVGYGYTF.

The CDR3 loop is CASSLEQGARETQYF. CDR3 DNA sequence: TGTGCCAGCAGCCTGGAACAGGGGGCGCGAGAGACCCAGTACTTC. The rearrangement links TRBV5-4 to TRBJ2-5, with 9 bases lining up with TRBD1. The CDR3 loop spans 15 amino acids. Germline CDR1 reads SGHNT; CDR2 reads YYREEE (reference sequence). The V and J ends lost 4 bases and 4 bases, in that order; junction bases with no gene match: 8.

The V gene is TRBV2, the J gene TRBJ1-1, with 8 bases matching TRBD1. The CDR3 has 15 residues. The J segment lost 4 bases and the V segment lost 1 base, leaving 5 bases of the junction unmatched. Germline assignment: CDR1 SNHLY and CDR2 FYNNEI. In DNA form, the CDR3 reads TGTGCCAGCAGTGAAGGGACAGGGAGAGGCACTGAAGCTTTCTTT. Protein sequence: CASSEGTGRGTEAFF.

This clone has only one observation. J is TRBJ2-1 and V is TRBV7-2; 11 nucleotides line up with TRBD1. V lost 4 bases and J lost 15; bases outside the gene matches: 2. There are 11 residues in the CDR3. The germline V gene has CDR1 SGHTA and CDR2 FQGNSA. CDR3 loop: CASSSDRGLFF. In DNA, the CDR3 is TGTGCCAGCAGCTCGGACAGGGGGCTGTTCTTC.

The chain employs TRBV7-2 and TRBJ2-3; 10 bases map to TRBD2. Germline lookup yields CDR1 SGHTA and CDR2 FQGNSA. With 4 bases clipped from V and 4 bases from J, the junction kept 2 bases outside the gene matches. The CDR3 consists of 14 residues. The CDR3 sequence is CASSSSGGADTQYF. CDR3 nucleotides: TGTGCCAGCAGCTCGAGCGGGGGGGCAGATACGCAGTATTTT.

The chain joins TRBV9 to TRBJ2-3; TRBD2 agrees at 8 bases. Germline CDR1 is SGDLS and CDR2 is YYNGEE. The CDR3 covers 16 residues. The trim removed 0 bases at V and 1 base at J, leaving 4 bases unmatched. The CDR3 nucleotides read TGTGCCAGCAGCGTAGAGGGCGGGGGGCGCACAGATACGCAGTATTTT. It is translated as CASSVEGGGRTDTQYF. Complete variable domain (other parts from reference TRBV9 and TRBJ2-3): DSGVTQTPKHLITATGQRVTLRCSPRSGDLSVYWYQQSLDQGLQFLIQYYNGEERAKGNILERFSAQQFPDLHSELNLSSLELGDSALYFCASSVEGGGRTDTQYFGPGTRLTVL.

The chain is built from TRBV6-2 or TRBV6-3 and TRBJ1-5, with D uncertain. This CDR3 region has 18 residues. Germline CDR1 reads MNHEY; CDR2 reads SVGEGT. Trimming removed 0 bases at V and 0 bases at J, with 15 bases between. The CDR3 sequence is CASSYSLEAGYSNQPQHF. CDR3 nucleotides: TGTGCCAGCAGTTACTCGCTTGAGGCGGGCTATAGCAATCAGCCCCAGCATTTT.

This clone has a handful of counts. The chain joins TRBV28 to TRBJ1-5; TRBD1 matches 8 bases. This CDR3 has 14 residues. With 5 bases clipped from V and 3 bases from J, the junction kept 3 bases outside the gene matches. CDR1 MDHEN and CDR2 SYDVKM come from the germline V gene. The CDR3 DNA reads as TGTGCCAGCAGTAGGACAGGGACCAATCAGCCCCAGCATTTT. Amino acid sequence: CASSRTGTNQPQHF.

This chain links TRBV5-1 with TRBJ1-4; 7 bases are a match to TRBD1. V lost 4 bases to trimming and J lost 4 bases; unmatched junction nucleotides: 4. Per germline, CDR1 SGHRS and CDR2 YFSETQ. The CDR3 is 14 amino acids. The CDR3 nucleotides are TGCGCCAGCAGCCCGGGACAGCATAATGAAAAACTGTTTTTT. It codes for CASSPGQHNEKLFF.

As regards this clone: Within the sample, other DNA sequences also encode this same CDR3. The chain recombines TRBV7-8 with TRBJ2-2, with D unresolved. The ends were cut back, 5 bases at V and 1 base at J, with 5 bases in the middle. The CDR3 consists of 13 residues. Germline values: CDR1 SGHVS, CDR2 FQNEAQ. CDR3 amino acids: CASSQQNTGELFF. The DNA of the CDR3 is TGTGCCAGCAGCCAACAGAACACCGGGGAGCTGTTTTTT.

Here the CDR3 DNA reads TGTGCCACCAGTGATTCCGGGACACTGAACACTGAAGCTTTCTTT. This codes for CATSDSGTLNTEAFF. This chain links TRBV24-1 with TRBJ1-1; D possibly corresponds to TRBD1 (6 bases). Germline CDR1 and CDR2: KGHDR and SFDVKD. CDR3 length equals 15 residues. V gave up 2 bases and J gave up 0 bases, with 9 bases separating them.

CDR3 protein: CASIRTKFSDSSGNTIYF. Here the CDR3 DNA reads TGTGCCAGTATTCGTACAAAATTTTCCGACAGCTCTGGAAACACCATATATTTT. The chain employs TRBV19 and TRBJ1-3, with D possibly being TRBD1 (5 bases). Germline V gives CDR1 LNHDA, CDR2 SQIVND (reference sequence). The CDR3 runs to 18 residues. Trimming removed 7 bases at V and 0 bases at J, with 22 bases between.

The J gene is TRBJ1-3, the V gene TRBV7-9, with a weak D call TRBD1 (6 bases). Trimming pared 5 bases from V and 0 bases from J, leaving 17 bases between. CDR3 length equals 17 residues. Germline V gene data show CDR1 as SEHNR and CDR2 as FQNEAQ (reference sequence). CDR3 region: CASSVHRDTFSGNTIYF. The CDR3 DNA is TGTGCCAGCAGCGTACACCGGGACACCTTCTCTGGAAACACCATATATTTT.